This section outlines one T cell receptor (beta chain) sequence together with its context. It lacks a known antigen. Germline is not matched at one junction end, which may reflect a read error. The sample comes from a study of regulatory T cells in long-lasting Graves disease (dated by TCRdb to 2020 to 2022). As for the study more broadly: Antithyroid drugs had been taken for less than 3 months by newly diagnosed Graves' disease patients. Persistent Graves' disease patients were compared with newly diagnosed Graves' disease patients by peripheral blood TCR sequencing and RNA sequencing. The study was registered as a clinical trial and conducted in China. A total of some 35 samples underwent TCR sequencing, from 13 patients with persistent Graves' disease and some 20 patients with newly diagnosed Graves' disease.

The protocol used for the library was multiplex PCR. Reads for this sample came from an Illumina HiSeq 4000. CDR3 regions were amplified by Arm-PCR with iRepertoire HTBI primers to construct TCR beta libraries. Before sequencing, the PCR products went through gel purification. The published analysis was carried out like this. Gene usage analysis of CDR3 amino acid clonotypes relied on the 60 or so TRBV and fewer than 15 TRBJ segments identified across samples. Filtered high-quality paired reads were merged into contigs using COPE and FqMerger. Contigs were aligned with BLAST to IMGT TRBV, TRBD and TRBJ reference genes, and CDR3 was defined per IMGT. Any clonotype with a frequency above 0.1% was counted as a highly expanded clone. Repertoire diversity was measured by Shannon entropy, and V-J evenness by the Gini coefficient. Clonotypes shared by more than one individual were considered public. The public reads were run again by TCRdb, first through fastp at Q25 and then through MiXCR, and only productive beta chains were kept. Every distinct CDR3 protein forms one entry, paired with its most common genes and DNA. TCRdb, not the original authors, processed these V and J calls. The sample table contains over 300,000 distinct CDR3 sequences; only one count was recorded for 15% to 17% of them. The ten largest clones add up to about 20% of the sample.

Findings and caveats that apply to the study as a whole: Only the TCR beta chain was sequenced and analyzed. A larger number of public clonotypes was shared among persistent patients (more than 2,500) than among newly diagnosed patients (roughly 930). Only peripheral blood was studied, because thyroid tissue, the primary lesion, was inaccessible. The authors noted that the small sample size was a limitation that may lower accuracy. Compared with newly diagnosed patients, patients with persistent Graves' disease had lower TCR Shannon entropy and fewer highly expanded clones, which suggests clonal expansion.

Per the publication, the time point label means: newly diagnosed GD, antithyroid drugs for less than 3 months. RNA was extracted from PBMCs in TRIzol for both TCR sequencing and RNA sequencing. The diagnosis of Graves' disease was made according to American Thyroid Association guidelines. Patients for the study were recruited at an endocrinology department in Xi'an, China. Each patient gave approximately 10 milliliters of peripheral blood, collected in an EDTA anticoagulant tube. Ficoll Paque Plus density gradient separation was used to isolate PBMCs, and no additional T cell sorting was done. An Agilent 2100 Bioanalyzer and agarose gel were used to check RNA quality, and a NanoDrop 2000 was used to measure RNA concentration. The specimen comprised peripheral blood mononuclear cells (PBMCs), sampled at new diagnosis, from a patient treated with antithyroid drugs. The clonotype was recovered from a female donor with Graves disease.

The bases read TGTGCCAGCGCAGGATTCGGGACAGAAGAAACTTCCTACGAGCAGTGCTTC. Translation gives CASAGFGTEETSYEQCF. The sequence is built from TRBV12-3 or TRBV12-4 and TRBJ2-7; the central 7 bases match TRBD1. Reading from cysteine to phenylalanine, the CDR3 counts 17 amino acids. Only CDR3 DNA remains: 51 bases, in frame from the first base.